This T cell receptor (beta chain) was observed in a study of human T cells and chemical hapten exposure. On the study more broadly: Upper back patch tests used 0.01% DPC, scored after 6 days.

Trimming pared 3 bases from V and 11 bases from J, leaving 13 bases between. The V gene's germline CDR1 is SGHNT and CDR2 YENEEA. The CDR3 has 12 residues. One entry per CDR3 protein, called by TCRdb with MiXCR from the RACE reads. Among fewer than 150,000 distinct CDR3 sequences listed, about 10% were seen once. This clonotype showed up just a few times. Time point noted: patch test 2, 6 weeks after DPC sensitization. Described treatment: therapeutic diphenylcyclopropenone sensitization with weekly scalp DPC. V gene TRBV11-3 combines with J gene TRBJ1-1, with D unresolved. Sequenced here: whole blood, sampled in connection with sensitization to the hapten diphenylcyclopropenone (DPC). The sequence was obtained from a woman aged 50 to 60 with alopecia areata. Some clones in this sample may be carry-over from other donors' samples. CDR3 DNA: TGTGCCAGCAGCTTGAGTCGGATTCTGGCTTTCTTT. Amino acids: CASSLSRILAFF.